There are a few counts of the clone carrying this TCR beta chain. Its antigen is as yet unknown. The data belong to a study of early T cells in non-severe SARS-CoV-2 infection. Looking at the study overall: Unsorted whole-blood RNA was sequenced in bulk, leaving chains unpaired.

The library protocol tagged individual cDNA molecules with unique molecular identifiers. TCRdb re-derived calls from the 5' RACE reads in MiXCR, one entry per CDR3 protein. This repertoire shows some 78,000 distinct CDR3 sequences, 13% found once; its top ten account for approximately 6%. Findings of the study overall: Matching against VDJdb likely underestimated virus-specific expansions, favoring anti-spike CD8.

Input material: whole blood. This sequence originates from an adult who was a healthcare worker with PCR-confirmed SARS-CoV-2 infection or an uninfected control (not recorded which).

The DNA of the CDR3 is TGTGCCAGCTCACCATCGACAAGGGGTAATTCACCCCTCCACTTT. It codes for CASSPSTRGNSPLHF. This chain joins TRBV18 and TRBJ1-6; maybe TRBD1 (5 bases). There are 15 residues in the CDR3. From germline, CDR1 is KGHSH and CDR2 LQKENI. Trimming cost V 2 bases and J 6 bases, with 11 bases left between them.